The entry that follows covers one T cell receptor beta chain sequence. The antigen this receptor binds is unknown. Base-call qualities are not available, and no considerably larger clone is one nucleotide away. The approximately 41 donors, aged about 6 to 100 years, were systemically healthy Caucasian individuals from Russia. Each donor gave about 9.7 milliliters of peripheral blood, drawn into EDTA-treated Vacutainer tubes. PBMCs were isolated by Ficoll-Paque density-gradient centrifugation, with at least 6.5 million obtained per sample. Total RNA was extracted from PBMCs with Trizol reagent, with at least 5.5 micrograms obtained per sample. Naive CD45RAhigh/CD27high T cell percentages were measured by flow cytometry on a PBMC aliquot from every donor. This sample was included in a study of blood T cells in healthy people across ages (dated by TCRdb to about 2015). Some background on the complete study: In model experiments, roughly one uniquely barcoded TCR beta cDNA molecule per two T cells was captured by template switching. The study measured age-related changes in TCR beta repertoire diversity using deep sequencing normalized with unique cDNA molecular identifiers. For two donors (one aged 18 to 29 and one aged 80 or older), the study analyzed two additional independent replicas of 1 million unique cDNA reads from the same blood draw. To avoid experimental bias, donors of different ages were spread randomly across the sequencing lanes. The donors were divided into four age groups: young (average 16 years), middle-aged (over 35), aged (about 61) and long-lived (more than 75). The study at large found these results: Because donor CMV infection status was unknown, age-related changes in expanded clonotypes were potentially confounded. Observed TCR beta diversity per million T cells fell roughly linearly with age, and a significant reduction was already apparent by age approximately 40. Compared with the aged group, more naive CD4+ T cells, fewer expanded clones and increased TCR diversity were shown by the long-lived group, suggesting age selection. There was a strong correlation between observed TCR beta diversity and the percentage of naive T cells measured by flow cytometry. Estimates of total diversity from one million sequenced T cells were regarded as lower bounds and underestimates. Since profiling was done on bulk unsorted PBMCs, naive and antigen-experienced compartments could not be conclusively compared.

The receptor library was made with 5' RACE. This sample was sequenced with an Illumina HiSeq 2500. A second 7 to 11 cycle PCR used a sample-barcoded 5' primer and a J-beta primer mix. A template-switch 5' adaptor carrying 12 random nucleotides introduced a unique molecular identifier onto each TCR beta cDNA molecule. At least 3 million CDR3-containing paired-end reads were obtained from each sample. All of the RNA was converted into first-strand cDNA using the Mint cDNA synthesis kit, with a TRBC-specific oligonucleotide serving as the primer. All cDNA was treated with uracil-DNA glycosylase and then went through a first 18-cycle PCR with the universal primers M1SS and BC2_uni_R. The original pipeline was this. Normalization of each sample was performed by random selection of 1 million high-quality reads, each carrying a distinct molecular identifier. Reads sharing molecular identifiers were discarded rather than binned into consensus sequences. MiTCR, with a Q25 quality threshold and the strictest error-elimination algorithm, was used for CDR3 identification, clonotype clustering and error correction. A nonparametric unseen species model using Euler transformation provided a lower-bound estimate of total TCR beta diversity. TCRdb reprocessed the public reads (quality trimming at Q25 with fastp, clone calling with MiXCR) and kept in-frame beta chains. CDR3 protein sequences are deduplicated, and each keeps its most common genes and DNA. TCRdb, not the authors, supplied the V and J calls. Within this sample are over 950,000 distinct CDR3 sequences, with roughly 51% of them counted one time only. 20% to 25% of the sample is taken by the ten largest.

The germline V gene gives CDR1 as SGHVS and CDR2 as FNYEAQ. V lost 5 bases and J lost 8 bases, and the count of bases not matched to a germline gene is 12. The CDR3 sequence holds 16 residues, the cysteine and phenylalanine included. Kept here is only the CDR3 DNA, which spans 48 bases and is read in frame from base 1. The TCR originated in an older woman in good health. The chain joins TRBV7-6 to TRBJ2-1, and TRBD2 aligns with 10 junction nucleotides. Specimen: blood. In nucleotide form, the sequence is TGTGCCAGCAGCCCGACCGCACTAGCGGGGAACGATGAGCAGTTCTTC. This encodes CASSPTALAGNDEQFF.